This T cell receptor beta chain originates from a study of blood T cells in healthy people across ages. This CDR3 spans 14 amino acids. The germline V gene encodes CDR1 SGHRS and CDR2 YFSETQ. Trimming shortened V by 4 bases and J by 0 bases, and 8 bases separated the two germline ends. Together with a sample-barcoded 5' primer, a J-beta primer mix was included in a second PCR lasting about 7 to 11 cycles. MiXCR, applied by TCRdb to the 5' RACE reads, yields one record per CDR3 protein. The profile covers roughly 1 million distinct CDR3 sequences, with approximately 25% appearing a single time and around 0.75% taken by the ten largest. These data also formed part of another study, on T cells of mothers and their children.

The chain joins TRBV5-1 to TRBJ1-3; D unclear. The sequence derives from a girl aged 2 to 10 in good health. The sequenced material came from blood. This CDR3 is CASSPDASGNTIYF. CDR3 bases: TGCGCCAGCAGCCCGGACGCCTCTGGAAACACCATATATTTT.